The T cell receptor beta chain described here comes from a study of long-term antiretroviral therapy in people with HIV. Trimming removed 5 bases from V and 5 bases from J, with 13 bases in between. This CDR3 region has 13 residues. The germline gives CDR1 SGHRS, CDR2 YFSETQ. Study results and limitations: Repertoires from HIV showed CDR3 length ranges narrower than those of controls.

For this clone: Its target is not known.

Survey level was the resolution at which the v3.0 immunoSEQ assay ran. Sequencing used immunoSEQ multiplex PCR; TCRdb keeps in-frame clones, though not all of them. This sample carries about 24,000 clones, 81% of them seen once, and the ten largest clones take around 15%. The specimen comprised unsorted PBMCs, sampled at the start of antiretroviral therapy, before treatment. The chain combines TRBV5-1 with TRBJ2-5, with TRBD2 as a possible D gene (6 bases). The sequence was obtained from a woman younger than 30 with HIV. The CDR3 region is CASRGGPRETQYF. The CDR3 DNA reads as TGCGCCAGCAGAGGAGGGCCGAGGGAGACCCAGTACTTC.